Listed below are T cell receptor beta chains from one sample, sequenced in a study of blood T cell repertoires in COVID-19. Libraries were prepared by immunoSEQ multiplex PCR; TCRdb keeps only in-frame clonotypes and omits some of them. The sample yields 160,000 or so clones, 65% to 90% seen once. The specimen sequenced was peripheral blood. These receptors were collected from a human donor in a cohort sampled during active COVID-19. CDR3s include the opening cysteine and the closing phenylalanine or tryptophan. The D gene is left open where the match is weak.

v_gene,d_gene,j_gene,CDR3aa
TRBV7-9,TRBD1,TRBJ2-7,CASSYDRGTYEQYF
TRBV27,.,TRBJ1-1,CASSFRRGAEAFF
TRBV27,.,TRBJ1-2,CASSLSGASPVYGYTF
TRBV7-2,TRBD1,TRBJ1-2,CASSPATGYDYGYTF
TRBV27,.,TRBJ1-1,CASSAERLNTEAFF
TRBV4-1,TRBD2,TRBJ2-4,CASSQDRAGTSGKALKNIQYF
TRBV6-2/TRBV6-3,TRBD1,TRBJ1-1,CASSIDRVLPEAFF
TRBV4-1,TRBD1,TRBJ1-4,CASSQTQKGQGDEKLFF
TRBV28,.,TRBJ1-5,CASLITGVGSNQPQHF
TRBV28,.,TRBJ1-5,CASSPTRQDSQPQHF
TRBV20-1,.,TRBJ1-6,CSASRRGLLSPLHF
TRBV4-1,.,TRBJ1-4,CASSQDGFTGNEKLFF
TRBV18,TRBD2,TRBJ2-1,CASSPLAGAYNEQFF
TRBV7-9,TRBD1,TRBJ2-7,CASSVGQGAYEQYF
TRBV24-1,TRBD1,TRBJ2-7,CATSDTGTGGYEQYF
TRBV24-1,.,TRBJ2-2,CATMRSGNTGELFF
TRBV6-1,TRBD2,TRBJ2-3,CASSGLSGASTDTQYF
TRBV3-1/TRBV3-2,.,TRBJ1-2,CASSHNDRPNYGYTF
TRBV5-1,TRBD1,TRBJ2-7,CASSVQGEYEQYF
TRBV10-3,.,TRBJ1-4,CAISGRGDTNEKLFF
TRBV3-1/TRBV3-2,TRBD1,TRBJ1-6,CASHPGTGEGSPLHF
TRBV5-4,.,TRBJ2-7,CASSLGGKYEQYF
TRBV19,.,TRBJ2-6,CATMGQISGANVLTF
TRBV4-2,TRBD2,TRBJ2-7,CASSQVSSGSYEQYF
TRBV5-4,TRBD1,TRBJ2-5,CASSSRDRGIGTQYF
TRBV7-3,TRBD1,TRBJ2-6,CASSTPGQGSRGANVLTF
TRBV28,TRBD1,TRBJ2-5,CASSLGQGIEETQYF
TRBV20-1,.,TRBJ2-5,CSATVRGTQYF
TRBV5-4,.,TRBJ1-1,CASSLEGTEAFF
TRBV18,.,TRBJ1-6,CASSPVQPGSPLHF
TRBV21-1,.,TRBJ1-5,CASSLRTGEDPNQPQHF
TRBV4-3,.,TRBJ1-1,CASSQDRQGGTEAFF
TRBV24-1,.,TRBJ1-1,CATSDGGPTEAFF
TRBV12-3/TRBV12-4,.,TRBJ2-7,CASGETNSYEQYF
TRBV27,TRBD2,TRBJ2-7,CASSYLGGDYEQYF
TRBV2,.,TRBJ2-2,CASILQARQTGELFF
TRBV4-3,.,TRBJ2-7,CASSQETRGYEQYF
TRBV6-1,.,TRBJ1-2,CASSEKVGRNYGYTF
TRBV18,.,TRBJ1-2,CASSPPANYGYTF
TRBV3-1/TRBV3-2,.,TRBJ2-7,CASSQDVGPQGYEQYF
TRBV18,.,TRBJ1-1,CASSPRGEGQAFF
TRBV27,.,TRBJ1-2,CASSPRRGNRYGYTF